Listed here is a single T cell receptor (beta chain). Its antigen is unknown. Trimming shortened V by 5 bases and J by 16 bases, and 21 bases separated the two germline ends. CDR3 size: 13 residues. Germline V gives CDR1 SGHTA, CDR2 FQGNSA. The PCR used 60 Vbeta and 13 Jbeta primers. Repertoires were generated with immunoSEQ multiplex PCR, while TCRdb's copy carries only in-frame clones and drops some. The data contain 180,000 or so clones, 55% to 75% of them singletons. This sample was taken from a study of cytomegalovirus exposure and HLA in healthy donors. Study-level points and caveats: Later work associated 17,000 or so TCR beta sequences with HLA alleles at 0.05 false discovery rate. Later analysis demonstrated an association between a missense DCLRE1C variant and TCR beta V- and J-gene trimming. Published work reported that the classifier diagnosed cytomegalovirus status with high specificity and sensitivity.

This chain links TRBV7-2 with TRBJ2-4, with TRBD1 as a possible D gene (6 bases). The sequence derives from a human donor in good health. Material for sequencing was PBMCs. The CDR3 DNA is TGTGCCAGCAGCCCCTTAACCAGACAGGTTGGCTACTTC. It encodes CASSPLTRQVGYF.